This TCR beta chain comes out of a study of cytomegalovirus exposure and HLA in healthy donors. Overall study: A data release that came early held tens of millions of unique TCRs from HLA-typed donors.

In regard to this clone: Its specificity is not known.

Findings and limits, study-wide: In an earlier analysis, in several hundred donors, most V segments appeared productive either ~90% or ~30% of the time. A missense variant in DCLRE1C was later tied to TCR beta V- and J-gene trimming.

The trim removed 0 bases at V and 1 base at J, leaving 6 bases unmatched. The CDR3 is 16 residues long. Germline V lookup: CDR1 SGDLS, CDR2 YYNGEE. Primers for the PCR totalled 60 Vbeta and 13 Jbeta. TCRdb's copy holds only in-frame clones and misses some; the assay was immunoSEQ multiplex PCR. In the table there are 100,000 to 150,000 clones, 80% to 90% of which are singletons. V is TRBV9 and J is TRBJ1-1; 7 bases align to TRBD1. The sample taken for sequencing was PBMCs. This clonotype was sampled from a young woman in good health and CMV-seronegative. The chain's CDR3 is CASSVGVGGTNTEAFF. DNA for the CDR3: TGTGCCAGCAGCGTAGGCGTAGGGGGCACGAACACTGAAGCTTTCTTT. The whole variable domain, remainder taken from reference TRBV9 and TRBJ1-1, is DSGVTQTPKHLITATGQRVTLRCSPRSGDLSVYWYQQSLDQGLQFLIQYYNGEERAKGNILERFSAQQFPDLHSELNLSSLELGDSALYFCASSVGVGGTNTEAFFGQGTRLTVV.